Listed below are T cell receptor beta chains from one sample, sequenced in a study of cytomegalovirus exposure and HLA in healthy donors. Data came from immunoSEQ multiplex PCR; TCRdb stores just in-frame clones and leaves some out. This table holds 65,000 to 90,000 clones, roughly 89% found once. Sequencing input: PBMCs. The source is a woman younger than 30 in good health and CMV-seropositive. CDR3s include the opening cysteine and the closing phenylalanine or tryptophan. Fields, in order: clone size, V gene, J gene, D gene, CDR3 DNA, CDR3 protein. A D gene is named only where the DNA matches it firmly. Clone size, where shown, is once, few, many, or a class for clones that have expanded.

abundance: NA; v_gene: TRBV28; j_gene: TRBJ1-1; d_gene: NA; CDR3nt: TGTGCCAGCAGTCCCCGCCGGGGTGGCCCCAGAGCTTTCTTT; CDR3aa: CASSPRRGGPRAFF
abundance: NA; v_gene: TRBV15; j_gene: TRBJ1-2; d_gene: TRBD1; CDR3nt: TGTGCCACCAGCAGAGATTCTCGGACAGGGGATGGCTACACCTTC; CDR3aa: CATSRDSRTGDGYTF
abundance: NA; v_gene: TRBV30; j_gene: TRBJ2-2; d_gene: TRBD2; CDR3nt: TGTGCCTGGAGTGTACTAGCGGGAGGGTCCGGGGAGCTGTTTTTT; CDR3aa: CAWSVLAGGSGELFF
abundance: NA; v_gene: TRBV7-9; j_gene: TRBJ1-3; d_gene: NA; CDR3nt: TGTGCCAGCAGCTCAGAACCCGGAAACACCATATATTTT; CDR3aa: CASSSEPGNTIYF
abundance: NA; v_gene: TRBV9; j_gene: TRBJ1-2; d_gene: TRBD1; CDR3nt: TGTGCCAGCAGCGTAGGGGGACAGTTCAGCGGTGGCTACACCTTC; CDR3aa: CASSVGGQFSGGYTF
abundance: NA; v_gene: TRBV6-1; j_gene: TRBJ2-1; d_gene: TRBD2; CDR3nt: TGTGCCAGCAGTGCAATAGCGGGGGGGTTGAATGAGCAGTTCTTC; CDR3aa: CASSAIAGGLNEQFF
abundance: NA; v_gene: TRBV19; j_gene: TRBJ2-7; d_gene: NA; CDR3nt: TGTGCCAGTAGTATAAGTGAGGCCAGGGGTTACGAGCAGTACTTC; CDR3aa: CASSISEARGYEQYF
abundance: NA; v_gene: TRBV7-8; j_gene: TRBJ2-1; d_gene: TRBD2; CDR3nt: TGTGCCAGCAGCCCGGGGGGACTACTAGCGGGAAGTAATGAGCAGTTCTTC; CDR3aa: CASSPGGLLAGSNEQFF
abundance: NA; v_gene: TRBV27; j_gene: TRBJ2-1; d_gene: NA; CDR3nt: TGTGCCAGCAGTCTGCTCGGAGGGCGTTACAATGAGCAGTTCTTC; CDR3aa: CASSLLGGRYNEQFF
abundance: NA; v_gene: TRBV29-1; j_gene: TRBJ2-5; d_gene: NA; CDR3nt: TGCAGCGTCCGGACAGACCGGAGGGAGACCCAGTACTTC; CDR3aa: CSVRTDRRETQYF
abundance: NA; v_gene: TRBV30; j_gene: TRBJ2-7; d_gene: NA; CDR3nt: TGTGCCTGGAGTGTAAGCGAGGGCTACGAGCAGTACTTC; CDR3aa: CAWSVSEGYEQYF
abundance: NA; v_gene: TRBV13; j_gene: TRBJ2-3; d_gene: TRBD2; CDR3nt: TGTGCCAGCAGCCCGGCGGGGGGGTCCACAGATACGCAGTATTTT; CDR3aa: CASSPAGGSTDTQYF
abundance: NA; v_gene: TRBV7-8; j_gene: TRBJ2-1; d_gene: NA; CDR3nt: TGTGCCAGCAGCTTTGAGGACACTACTTACAATGAGCAGTTCTTC; CDR3aa: CASSFEDTTYNEQFF
abundance: few; v_gene: TRBV2; j_gene: TRBJ2-7; d_gene: TRBD1; CDR3nt: TGTGCCAGCAGGGGACAGGGACGCTCCTACGAGCAGTACTTC; CDR3aa: CASRGQGRSYEQYF
abundance: NA; v_gene: TRBV11-2; j_gene: TRBJ2-7; d_gene: TRBD1; CDR3nt: TGTGCCAGCAGCTCCTACGCCGGACAGGGTGGACACGAGCAGTACTTC; CDR3aa: CASSSYAGQGGHEQYF
abundance: NA; v_gene: TRBV5-6; j_gene: TRBJ1-1; d_gene: NA; CDR3nt: TGTGCCAGCAGCTTGGTTAGGGGGAACACTGAAGCTTTCTTT; CDR3aa: CASSLVRGNTEAFF
abundance: NA; v_gene: TRBV5-6; j_gene: TRBJ2-6; d_gene: NA; CDR3nt: TGTGCCAGCAAAGACCAGACAGGGGCCAACGTCCTGACTTTC; CDR3aa: CASKDQTGANVLTF
abundance: NA; v_gene: TRBV6-1; j_gene: TRBJ2-7; d_gene: NA; CDR3nt: TGTGCCAGCAGTTATTACTACGAGCAGTACTTC; CDR3aa: CASSYYYEQYF
abundance: NA; v_gene: TRBV4-3; j_gene: TRBJ2-1; d_gene: NA; CDR3nt: TGCGCCAGCAGCCAAGAACTACGAGGGACTGCATATGGCAATGAGCAGTTCTTC; CDR3aa: CASSQELRGTAYGNEQFF
abundance: NA; v_gene: TRBV19; j_gene: TRBJ2-7; d_gene: NA; CDR3nt: TGTGCCAGTAGTATAACGGGGTCCTACGAGCAGTACTTC; CDR3aa: CASSITGSYEQYF